The 14 T cell receptor beta chains below were found in one sample sequenced in a study of T-cell memory formation after mild COVID-19. TCRdb processed the 5' RACE reads anew with MiXCR; each CDR3 protein has one entry. The sample has 250,000 to 400,000 distinct CDR3 sequences; approximately 14% are singletons. The sample consisted of PBMCs or a T cell subset sorted from them (not recorded which). The receptor set was obtained from a young man who had mild COVID-19 (a few samples of this study predate the infection). Cell type and time point are not known.

This clonotype was counted only a few times. V is TRBV28 and J is TRBJ2-7; the D gene could be TRBD1 or TRBD2 (5 bases each). CDR3 length equals 14 residues. CDR1 and CDR2 (germline): MDHEN, SYDVKM. Trimming cost V 7 bases and J 1 base, with 14 bases left between them. Written as DNA, the CDR3 is TGTGCCAGCACCCAGGGAGCGCCGTCCTACGAGCAGTACGTC. It yields the protein CASTQGAPSYEQYV.

This clonotype occurred many times. The chain is built from TRBV4-2 and TRBJ1-2; 9 bases are a match to TRBD1. The CDR3 consists of 16 residues. Per germline, CDR1 LGHNA and CDR2 YNFKEQ. The trim removed 4 bases at V and 4 bases at J, leaving 10 bases unmatched. CDR3 region: CASSPEGGQGIYGYTF. As DNA, the CDR3 is TGTGCCAGCAGCCCGGAAGGGGGACAGGGAATCTATGGCTACACCTTC.

This clonotype was seen only a few times. The chain joins TRBV5-1 to TRBJ1-1, with D perhaps TRBD1 (6 bases). There are 18 residues in the CDR3. The V end lost 2 bases, the J end lost 6 bases, and 26 bases lay between the germline ends. Looked up from germline, CDR1 is SGHRS and CDR2 is YFSETQ. The CDR3 region is CASSFLGGTQGTSPEAFF. The CDR3 nucleotides read TGCGCCAGCAGCTTCTTAGGGGGGACCCAGGGTACCAGCCCTGAAGCTTTCTTT.

This clonotype was observed a few times. The chain combines TRBV5-4 with TRBJ2-7, with 7 nucleotides matching TRBD1. The CDR3 is made up of 15 amino acids. From germline, CDR1 is SGHNT and CDR2 YYREEE (reference sequence). Trimming removed 2 bases from V and 0 bases from J; junction bases left unmatched: 5. The CDR3 bases are TGTGCCAGCAGCTTTACAGGGGCAAGCTCCTACGAGCAGTACTTC. Residues: CASSFTGASSYEQYF.

This clonotype was seen repeatedly, ten times or more. The chain has TRBV7-9 and TRBJ1-1; D might be TRBD1 (5 bases). Between the trimmed V and J ends, which lost 6 bases and 3 bases, there was a span of 11 bases. CDR3 length equals 13 residues. CDR1 and CDR2 from the germline V gene are SEHNR and FQNEAQ (reference sequence). The CDR3 region has the DNA TGTGCCAGCAGGGGGGGTCGGGACACTGAAGCTTTCTTT. It specifies CASRGGRDTEAFF.

The chain links TRBV29-1 to TRBJ1-2; D is ambiguous. Germline assignment: CDR1 SQVTM and CDR2 ANQGSEA. The V gene lost 3 bases and the J gene lost 2 bases, with 13 bases spanning the gap. The CDR3 runs 14 residues. For the CDR3, the DNA is TGCAGCGTTGAGGAGCCGCCGAGGAACTATGGCTACACCTTC. Translated: CSVEEPPRNYGYTF.

This clonotype was picked up a small number of times. V is TRBV28 and J is TRBJ2-6; D possibly corresponds to TRBD2 (6 bases). CDR1 is MDHEN and CDR2 is SYDVKM in the germline V gene. Trimming removed 4 bases from V and 3 bases from J, with 10 bases in between. The CDR3 totals 15 residues. CDR3 residues: CASSSSGVGANVLTF. The DNA for the CDR3 is TGTGCCAGCAGTTCGTCGGGGGTTGGGGCCAACGTCCTGACTTTC. Combining the CDR3 with reference TRBV28 and TRBJ2-6 gives the whole variable domain DVKVTQSSRYLVKRTGEKVFLECVQDMDHENMFWYRQDPGLGLRLIYFSYDVKMKEKGDIPEGYSVSREKKERFSLILESASTNQTSMYLCASSSSGVGANVLTFGAGSRLTVL.

The rearrangement uses TRBV5-1 and TRBJ1-1, with 9 nucleotides matching TRBD1. The CDR3 spans 15 residues. Looked up from germline, CDR1 is SGHRS and CDR2 is YFSETQ. V dropped 2 bases and J dropped 5; count of bases not matched to a gene: 7. The CDR3 DNA sequence: TGCGCCAGCAGCTTTACCGGACAGGGGATGACTGAAGCTTTCTTT. Protein product: CASSFTGQGMTEAFF.

This clonotype showed up many times. V is TRBV5-1 and J is TRBJ2-2; D may be TRBD1 (5 bases). Germline CDR1 and CDR2: SGHRS and YFSETQ. Trimming removed 0 bases from V and 3 bases from J, with 9 bases in between. This CDR3 contains 15 residues. The CDR3 nucleotides read TGCGCCAGCAGCTTGGGCCAGGGATACACCGGGGAGCTGTTTTTT. As protein: CASSLGQGYTGELFF. The whole variable domain, filled in from reference TRBV5-1 and TRBJ2-2, reads KAGVTQTPRYLIKTRGQQVTLSCSPISGHRSVSWYQQTPGQGLQFLFEYFSETQRNKGNFPGRFSGRQFSNSRSEMNVSTLELGDSALYLCASSLGQGYTGELFFGEGSRLTVL.

CDR3 in amino acids: CASSLPLAGMYTQYF. Here the CDR3 DNA reads TGTGCCAGCAGCTTGCCACTAGCGGGGATGTATACGCAGTATTTT. The gene calls are TRBV5-5 and TRBJ2-3; 10 nucleotides align to TRBD2. Germline CDR1 SGHKS, CDR2 YYEKEE (reference sequence). V shed 1 base, J shed 7 bases, and the junction held 6 bases outside the gene matches. The CDR3 is made up of 15 amino acids.

The rearrangement links TRBV9 to TRBJ2-3; D gene ambiguous. Germline V gene sequence: CDR1 SGDLS, CDR2 YYNGEE. The CDR3 totals 12 residues. The V end lost 5 bases, the J end lost 4 bases, and 8 bases lay between the germline ends. DNA of the CDR3: TGTGCCAGCAGTTTTCATGCAGATACGCAGTATTTT. Translated, it gives CASSFHADTQYF.

The chain combines TRBV4-2 with TRBJ1-3, with no clear D. This CDR3 has 20 residues. Trimming shortened V by 0 bases and J by 1 base, and 22 bases separated the two germline ends. CDR1 and CDR2 from the germline V gene are LGHNA and YNFKEQ. The CDR3 DNA follows: TGTGCCAGCAGCCAAGATCAACGGAGAGCTGGAGCCTCTTCTGGAAACACCATATATTTT. The encoded protein is CASSQDQRRAGASSGNTIYF.

The chain couples TRBV7-2 to TRBJ1-2; D perhaps matches TRBD1 (5 bases). This CDR3 spans 14 amino acids. Germline V gene sequence: CDR1 SGHTA, CDR2 FQGNSA. Trimming took 5 bases from V and 8 from J, leaving 18 bases between them. The CDR3 DNA is TGTGCCAGCAGCCCCGGGGCTGAAAGTCGGGGCTACACCTTC. It translates to CASSPGAESRGYTF.

This clonotype was recorded a few times. The chain couples TRBV6-5 to TRBJ1-1, with D perhaps matching TRBD1 (6 bases). V dropped 6 bases and J dropped 3 bases, with 17 bases sitting between them. This CDR3 comprises 15 residues. The germline gives CDR1 MNHEY, CDR2 SVGAGI. CDR3 region: CASREGWTADTEAFF. In nucleotides, the CDR3 is TGTGCCAGCAGGGAGGGCTGGACAGCTGACACTGAAGCTTTCTTT.